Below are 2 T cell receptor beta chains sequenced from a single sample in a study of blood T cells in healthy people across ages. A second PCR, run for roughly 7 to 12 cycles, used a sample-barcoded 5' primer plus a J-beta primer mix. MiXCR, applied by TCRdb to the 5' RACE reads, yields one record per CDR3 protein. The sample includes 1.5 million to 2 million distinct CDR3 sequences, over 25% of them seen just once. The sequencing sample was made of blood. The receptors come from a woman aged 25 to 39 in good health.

CDR3 amino acids: CASSPTNRGGAQYF. The CDR3 DNA sequence: TGTGCCAGCAGCCCAACCAACAGGGGAGGGGCCCAGTACTTC. The chain couples TRBV7-2 to TRBJ2-5; D may correspond to TRBD1 or TRBD2 (7 bases each). The V end was cut by 5 bases, the J end by 9 bases, with 19 bases between. CDR1 and CDR2 (germline): SGHTA, FQGNSA. This CDR3 has 14 amino acids.

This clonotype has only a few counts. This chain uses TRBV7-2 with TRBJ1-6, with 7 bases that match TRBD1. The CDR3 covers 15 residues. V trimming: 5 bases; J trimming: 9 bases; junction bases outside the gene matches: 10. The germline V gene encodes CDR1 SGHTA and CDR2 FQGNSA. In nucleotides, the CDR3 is TGTGCCAGCAGCGTTCGACAGGGCGGGGGTTCACCCCTCCACTTT. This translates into CASSVRQGGGSPLHF. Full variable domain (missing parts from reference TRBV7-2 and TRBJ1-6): GAGVSQSPSNKVTEKGKDVELRCDPISGHTALYWYRQSLGQGLEFLIYFQGNSAPDKSGLPSDRFSAERTGGSVSTLTIQRTQQEDSAVYLCASSVRQGGGSPLHFGNGTRLTVT.